This TCR beta chain was identified during a study of T cells after yellow fever vaccination. Trimming cost V 5 bases and J 1 base, with 12 bases left between them. Germline values: CDR1 SGHRS, CDR2 YFSETQ. The CDR3 contains 14 residues. Template-switching 5'RACE yielded the TCR cDNA; a universal primer site and UMIs were added in the process. Using its own MiXCR run on the 5' RACE reads, TCRdb lists one record per CDR3 protein. In the table there are 110,000 or so distinct CDR3 sequences, roughly 7.2% of which are singletons. The gene calls are TRBV5-1 and TRBJ2-5; no clear D gene. This clonotype originated in a man aged 18 to 29 who received the YFV17D yellow fever vaccine. The starting material was CD4+ T cells sorted from PBMCs, obtained 35 to 50 days after the first yellow fever vaccination. The CDR3 DNA is TGCGCCAGCAGATCTGGGTCGCCCCAAGAGACCCAGTACTTC. Its protein product is CASRSGSPQETQYF.